A single T cell receptor (beta chain) is shown here with its context. From germline, CDR1 is SGHNT and CDR2 YYREEE (reference sequence). V lost 1 base to trimming and J lost 8 bases; unmatched junction nucleotides: 5. The CDR3 runs to 14 residues. Some clones are missing from TCRdb's copy, which holds only in-frame ones; the method was immunoSEQ multiplex PCR. The sample holds 250,000 to 350,000 clones, about 89% seen once. The record originates from a study of blood T cell repertoires in COVID-19. Study details: T cells, B-cell-depleted T cells, or PBMCs provided the cDNA or gDNA that served as material.

Donors were grouped by their self-reported clinical history. The V call is TRBV5-4, the J call TRBJ1-4, with TRBD1 matching 7 bases. Material: PBMCs or T cells enriched from blood (not recorded which). This clonotype was obtained from a young woman who had recovered from COVID-19. Here the CDR3 reads CASSLTGVGEKLFF. CDR3 DNA sequence: TGTGCCAGCAGCTTGACAGGGGTAGGGGAAAAACTGTTTTTT.